The rows below give T cell receptor beta chains drawn from one sample of a study of cytomegalovirus exposure and HLA in healthy donors. Profiled with immunoSEQ multiplex PCR; TCRdb holds only in-frame clones, not every one. The sample lists 200,000 or so clones, around 86% occurring once. The specimen sequenced was PBMCs. Source of these receptors: a woman aged 45 to 65 in good health and CMV-seropositive. Both conserved end residues are trimmed from each CDR3. Fields, in order: CDR3 length, J gene, V gene, CDR3 protein.

12	TRBJ2-2	TRBV25-1	ASSAHVNTGELF
12	TRBJ2-3	TRBV10-3	AISGELTTDTQY
13	TRBJ1-3	TRBV10-3	AISGGQGLGNTIY
14	TRBJ2-7	TRBV9	ASSPAGAGGGYEQY
9	TRBJ1-2	TRBV30	AWSGTGGYT
14	TRBJ1-4	TRBV23-1	ASSPGTTATNEKLF
11	TRBJ1-2	TRBV28	ASRTGWPYGYT
11	TRBJ1-2	TRBV15	ATSRGRSYGYT
12	TRBJ2-7	TRBV5-6	ASYHWDRAYEQY
13	TRBJ2-7	TRBV19	ASSVIAGGRYEQY
14	TRBJ2-3	TRBV2	ASTSGLAGGADTQY
15	TRBJ2-5	TRBV7-6	ASSPIWTSETIATQY
12	TRBJ1-2	TRBV6-5	ASSAGTGNYGYT
9	TRBJ2-7	TRBV2	ASSDRHEQY
13	TRBJ2-3	TRBV5-6	ASSLFQGSTDTQY
11	TRBJ2-5	TRBV18	ASSRDERETQY
11	TRBJ2-7	TRBV28	ASSFRTAYEQY
12	TRBJ2-7	TRBV10-2	ATAGLAATYEQY
13	TRBJ1-1	TRBV7-6	ASSPYLSTGTGTF
13	TRBJ1-5	TRBV19	ASGLEGLSNQPQH
15	TRBJ2-2	TRBV5-8	ASSLDGLAGFTGELF
13	TRBJ1-5	TRBV6-4	ATMGGSNSNQPQH
14	TRBJ2-3	TRBV18	ASSAAARGLTDTQY
12	TRBJ2-3	TRBV10-3	AISGSAQVDTQY
11	TRBJ1-5	TRBV5-1	ASSFRRGQPQH
13	TRBJ2-7	TRBV7-2	ASRFRLAGIYEQY
13	TRBJ2-1	TRBV7-9	SSSRAPAGNGEQF
11	TRBJ2-7	TRBV7-9	ASSYSLGGEQY
12	TRBJ1-5	TRBV5-1	ASSLETGDQPQH
15	TRBJ1-3	TRBV28	ASSPGGTVSSGNTIY
14	TRBJ2-6	TRBV2	ASRGQGGFGANVLT
12	TRBJ2-5	TRBV19	ASSIGQARETQY
13	TRBJ1-6	TRBV6-6	ASSRQGGTLSPLH
13	TRBJ2-1	TRBV25-1	ASSEYMGAYNEQF
13	TRBJ1-4	TRBV6-5	ASSFNSYPNEKLF
13	TRBJ1-6	TRBV2	ASREQGIENSPLH
13	TRBJ2-7	TRBV7-2	ASSLQGASSYEQY
11	TRBJ1-1	TRBV5-1	ASSSRDRAEAF
13	TRBJ2-6	TRBV6-6	ASTPSVSGANGLT
12	TRBJ2-3	TRBV7-9	ASSTTGSTDTQY
11	TRBJ1-4	TRBV6-1	ASRGGIGEKLF